The source of this T cell receptor (beta chain) is a study of regulatory T cells in long-lasting Graves disease. This CDR3 spans 15 amino acids. J lost 0 bases, V lost 3 bases, and 2 bases had no gene match. Germline V CDR1 and CDR2: SGDLS, YYNGEE. Library construction for TCR beta used iRepertoire HTBI primers and Arm-PCR of CDR3 regions. Each CDR3 protein is one row after TCRdb ran MiXCR on the multiplex PCR reads. The sample gives 560,000 or so distinct CDR3 sequences, around 15% of which show up once; around 12% is in the top ten. Documented time point: newly diagnosed GD, antithyroid drugs for less than 3 months. Researchers made the TCR library from RNA that was extracted from PBMCs. The sample also formed part of further work on T cells in Graves' hyperthyroidism and ophthalmopathy.

The clonotype originates from a man aged 18 to 30 with Graves disease. Sequences were derived from peripheral blood mononuclear cells (PBMCs), sampled at new diagnosis, from a patient treated with antithyroid drugs. This chain connects TRBV9 to TRBJ2-3; 9 nucleotides agree with TRBD1. The CDR3 coding sequence is TGTGCCAGCAGCGGACAGGGGGGTAGCACAGATACGCAGTATTTT. This sequence encodes CASSGQGGSTDTQYF.